The 21 T cell receptor beta chains below all came from one sample that was sequenced in a study of blood T cell repertoires in COVID-19. The assay was immunoSEQ multiplex PCR, and TCRdb's table has in-frame clones only and misses some. The sample includes 250,000 or so clones, roughly 86% of them seen just once. The sample was peripheral blood. The receptors originated from a woman aged 25-40 years with acute or convalescent COVID-19.

The chain links TRBV5-4 to TRBJ2-5; the match to TRBD1 covers 8 bases. J gave up 1 base and V 4 bases, and 3 bases lay outside the gene matches. This CDR3 has 14 amino acids. CDR1 is SGHNT, CDR2 YYREEE, per germline (reference sequence). Here the CDR3 reads CASSGGTGQETQYF. The CDR3 nucleotides read TGTGCCAGCAGCGGGGGGACAGGCCAAGAGACCCAGTACTTC. Based on the CDR3 plus reference TRBV5-4 and TRBJ2-5, the full variable domain is ETGVTQSPTHLIKTRGQQVTLRCSSQSGHNTVSWYQQALGQGPQFIFQYYREEENGRGNFPPRFSGLQFPNYSSELNVNALELDDSALYLCASSGGTGQETQYFGPGTRLLVL.

The J gene is TRBJ1-5, the V gene TRBV19, with D maybe TRBD1 (5 bases). Germline CDR1 and CDR2: LNHDA and SQIVND (reference sequence). V was pared by 4 bases and J by 5 bases, with 9 bases between. The CDR3 totals 13 residues. The CDR3 spells CASSTQGYQPQHF. The DNA of the CDR3 is TGTGCCAGTAGTACGCAGGGCTATCAGCCCCAGCATTTT.

The V and J genes are TRBV7-2 and TRBJ2-7; TRBD2 is a possible D gene (5 bases). Germline-derived CDR1 and CDR2 are SGHTA and FQGNSA. V was cut by 5 bases and J by 4 bases, with 9 bases left in between. The CDR3 has 12 amino acids. CDR3 bases: TGTGCCAGCAGCCGGTCGGGGTACGAGCAGTACTTC. Protein product: CASSRSGYEQYF.

The CDR3 DNA reads TGTGCCAGCAGCCTGGCGGGCCACCAAGAGACCCAGTACTTC. The encoded protein is CASSLAGHQETQYF. This chain links TRBV19 with TRBJ2-5, with D possibly TRBD2 on 5 matching bases. V lost 9 bases, J lost 0 bases, and 14 bases lay in between. Germline V lookup: CDR1 LNHDA, CDR2 SQIVND (reference sequence). The CDR3 spans 14 residues.

The table lists this clone with a count of one. This chain uses TRBV14 with TRBJ1-6, with 7 bases that match TRBD1. CDR3 length equals 15 residues. Trimming cost V 3 bases and J 9 bases; bases outside gene matches: 8. From germline, CDR1 is SGHDN and CDR2 FVKESK. The DNA of the CDR3 is TGTGCCAGCAGCCAGGGGCAGGGGGATTCTTCACCCCTCCACTTT. It yields the protein CASSQGQGDSSPLHF.

The chain carries TRBV4-2 and TRBJ2-7, with 14 bases identical to TRBD2. The germline V gene has CDR1 LGHNA and CDR2 YNFKEQ. This CDR3 is 16 amino acids long. V dropped 6 bases and J dropped 5; count of bases not matched to a gene: 9. The CDR3: CASSSPGLAGVDEQYF. The CDR3 DNA is TGTGCCAGCAGTAGCCCGGGACTAGCGGGAGTTGACGAGCAGTACTTC.

The V and J genes are TRBV12-3 or TRBV12-4 and TRBJ2-5; 8 bases are shared with TRBD2. The ends lost 6 bases at V and 5 bases at J; junction bases unmatched: 5. The CDR3 extends over 13 amino acids. The CDR3: CASRQAGVETQYF. The CDR3 nucleotides read TGTGCCAGCAGACAAGCGGGAGTGGAGACCCAGTACTTC.

This clone was recorded a few times. The rearrangement joins TRBV30 to TRBJ1-1; D is unclear. CDR1 and CDR2 (germline): GTSNPN, SVGIG (reference sequence). Between the trimmed V and J ends, which lost 7 bases and 2 bases, there was a span of 11 bases. CDR3 size: 12 residues. The CDR3 reads CASHIINTEAFF. The DNA of the CDR3 is TGTGCCTCCCACATCATAAACACTGAAGCTTTCTTT. The variable domain in full, with the rest retrieved from reference TRBV30 and TRBJ1-1, is SQTIHQWPATLVQPVGSPLSLECTVEGTSNPNLYWYRQAAGRGLQLLFYSVGIGQISSEVPQNLSASRPQDRQFILSSKKLLLSDSGFYLCASHIINTEAFFGQGTRLTVV.

This chain joins TRBV12-3 or TRBV12-4 and TRBJ1-2; D might be TRBD1 (5 bases). The CDR3 extends over 13 amino acids. Trimming pared 5 bases from V and 2 bases from J, leaving 9 bases between. CDR3 residues: CASSDQGNYGYTF. CDR3 bases: TGTGCCAGCAGTGATCAGGGAAACTATGGCTACACCTTC.

The chain recombines TRBV6-2 or TRBV6-3 with TRBJ2-6; a weak D match, TRBD2 (6 bases). The CDR3 is made up of 18 amino acids. With 3 bases removed from V and 2 bases from J, the gap between germline ends came to 17 bases. Germline V gene lookup returns CDR1 MNHEY and CDR2 SVGEGT. CDR3 loop: CASSYKRLTSPGANVLTF. Written as DNA, the CDR3 is TGTGCCAGCAGTTATAAGAGGCTGACTAGTCCTGGGGCCAACGTCCTGACTTTC.

The chain combines TRBV7-8 with TRBJ2-3; 11 bases map to TRBD2. V was pared by 3 bases and J by 2 bases, with 13 bases of the junction left unmatched. The CDR3 is 19 residues long. The V gene's germline CDR1 is SGHVS and CDR2 FQNEAQ. The CDR3, as DNA: TGTGCCAGCAGCTTCTTACTAGCGGGGGCCGGAAAACTCACAGATACGCAGTATTTT. Encoded protein: CASSFLLAGAGKLTDTQYF.

V usage is TRBV7-9 and J usage is TRBJ2-7; maybe TRBD2 (7 bases). CDR1 is SEHNR and CDR2 is FQNEAQ in the germline V gene (reference sequence). The V gene lost 4 bases and the J gene lost 5 bases, with 15 bases spanning the gap. The CDR3 runs to 14 residues. The CDR3 sequence is CASSSSGGFHEQYF. The CDR3, as DNA: TGTGCCAGCAGCTCCTCGGGGGGCTTTCACGAGCAGTACTTC.

The V and J genes are TRBV5-4 and TRBJ2-3; D perhaps matches TRBD1 (6 bases). This CDR3 has 13 amino acids. Germline V CDR1 and CDR2: SGHNT, YYREEE (reference sequence). V gave up 6 bases and J gave up 0 bases, with 8 bases separating them. The CDR3 loop is CASNRASTDTQYF. The DNA for the CDR3 is TGTGCCAGCAACAGGGCTAGCACAGATACGCAGTATTTT.

The chain couples TRBV18 to TRBJ1-1, with TRBD1 identical over 8 bases. Per the germline V gene, CDR1 is KGHSH and CDR2 is LQKENI. The V gene end was trimmed by 2 bases and the J gene end by 7 bases; junction bases not matched to a gene: 3. CDR3 length: 13 residues. The chain's CDR3 is CASSPGTGFEAFF. CDR3 bases: TGTGCCAGCTCACCAGGGACAGGCTTTGAAGCTTTCTTT.

This chain joins TRBV5-1 and TRBJ2-1; D possibly corresponds to TRBD2 (7 bases). The CDR3 extends over 13 amino acids. The V and J ends lost 5 bases and 8 bases respectively, with 14 bases between them. Per germline, CDR1 SGHRS and CDR2 YFSETQ. The CDR3 here is CASSWGGEDEQFF. CDR3 sequence (DNA): TGCGCCAGCAGTTGGGGGGGCGAGGATGAGCAGTTCTTC.

This chain uses TRBV30 with TRBJ1-2, with TRBD1 as a possible D gene (5 bases). Germline V CDR1 and CDR2: GTSNPN, SVGIG (reference sequence). The germline V and J ends were trimmed by 0 bases and 3 bases, with 14 bases remaining between them. The CDR3 sequence is 15 residues long. The CDR3 DNA follows: TGTGCCTGGAGTGTACTGATCGGGGGGTACTATGGCTACACCTTC. Translated: CAWSVLIGGYYGYTF.

The chain carries TRBV7-8 and TRBJ1-1; 9 positions match TRBD1. Trimming at V came to 3 bases and at J to 3 bases, leaving 2 bases not matched to a gene. CDR1 and CDR2 from the germline V gene are SGHVS and FQNEAQ. The CDR3 runs to 14 residues. For the CDR3, the DNA is TGTGCCAGCAGCTTGAACAGGGGGCACACTGAAGCTTTCTTT. Translating gives CASSLNRGHTEAFF.

V and J are TRBV7-2 and TRBJ2-7; TRBD1 matches 9 bases. The germline V gene has CDR1 SGHTA and CDR2 FQGNSA. Trimming cost V 5 bases and J 4 bases; bases outside gene matches: 9. The CDR3 spans 15 residues. The CDR3 coding sequence is TGTGCCAGCAGCAACGTCCCGGGACAGGGTTACGAGCAGTACTTC. Encoded protein: CASSNVPGQGYEQYF. Variable domain in full (rest from reference TRBV7-2 and TRBJ2-7): GAGVSQSPSNKVTEKGKDVELRCDPISGHTALYWYRQSLGQGLEFLIYFQGNSAPDKSGLPSDRFSAERTGGSVSTLTIQRTQQEDSAVYLCASSNVPGQGYEQYFGPGTRLTVT.

The chain links TRBV18 to TRBJ2-1, with TRBD2 as a possible D gene (5 bases). CDR1 is KGHSH and CDR2 is LQKENI in the germline V gene. This CDR3 is built from 16 residues. The V end was cut by 3 bases, the J end by 4 bases, with 16 bases between. The CDR3 region has the DNA TGTGCCAGCTCACCCAGGCGCCTAGCCGGGTACAATGAGCAGTTCTTC. This encodes CASSPRRLAGYNEQFF.

This chain uses TRBV3-1 (or the pseudogene TRBV3-2) with TRBJ2-2, with D hard to call. Germline V lookup: CDR1 LGHDT, CDR2 YNNKEL (reference sequence). Trimming pared 1 base from V and 3 bases from J, leaving 9 bases between. This CDR3 has 15 residues. The CDR3 sequence is CASSQGRSYTGELFF. The CDR3 nucleotides are TGTGCCAGCAGCCAAGGGCGGAGCTACACCGGGGAGCTGTTTTTT.

This chain joins TRBV12-3 or TRBV12-4 and TRBJ1-2; D ambiguous. This CDR3 has 13 amino acids. Trimming stripped 4 bases from V and 3 bases from J, with 9 bases between. The CDR3 DNA is TGTGCCAGCAGTTCCGGGGTGCACTATGGCTACACCTTC. This codes for CASSSGVHYGYTF.